This passage covers 4 T cell receptor beta chains from one sample sequenced in a study of T cells in Graves' hyperthyroidism and ophthalmopathy. RNA transcripts were the template for amplifying TCR beta CDR3 regions. The primer set for the first-round RT-PCR of the TCR CDR3 was HTBI. MiXCR, run by TCRdb on the multiplex PCR reads, gives a single entry per CDR3 protein. The table records under 700,000 distinct CDR3 sequences, 16% of them present only once. Sequenced material: blood. These receptors all stem from a woman younger than 35 with Graves' hyperthyroidism.

The chain uses TRBV28 and TRBJ1-3; D is ambiguous. The germline V and J ends were trimmed by 2 bases and 1 base, with 12 bases remaining between them. Germline CDR1 and CDR2: MDHEN and SYDVKM. This CDR3 spans 16 amino acids. As DNA, the CDR3 is TGTGCCAGCAGTTTACCCGGACCCGGATCTGGAAACACCATATATTTT. Protein sequence: CASSLPGPGSGNTIYF.

With respect to this clonotype: A much bigger clone sits one base away, suggesting this may be a read error. The gene calls are TRBV4-2 and TRBJ2-5, with D maybe TRBD2 (5 bases). Germline CDR1 LGHNA, CDR2 YNFKEQ. The CDR3 is 15 residues long. In DNA form, the CDR3 reads TGTGCCAGCAGCCCGAGGGCGGTGGGAGATGAGACCCAGTGCTTC. Translation gives CASSPRAVGDETQCF.

Here the CDR3 reads CASSQALGRGPGANVLTF. CDR3 sequence (DNA): TGTGCCAGCAGCCAAGCGTTAGGAAGGGGCCCTGGGGCCAACGTCCTGACTTTC. This chain uses TRBV14 with TRBJ2-6; a possible D gene is TRBD1 (5 bases). Deletions cut 1 base from V and 2 bases from J, with 15 bases between. CDR3 length equals 18 residues. The germline V gene has CDR1 SGHDN and CDR2 FVKESK. The variable domain in full, completed from reference TRBV14 and TRBJ2-6, reads EAGVTQFPSHSVIEKGQTVTLRCDPISGHDNLYWYRRVMGKEIKFLLHFVKESKQDESGMPNNRFLAERTGGTYSTLKVQPAELEDSGVYFCASSQALGRGPGANVLTFGAGSRLTVL.

Only a few counts were recorded for this clonotype. The chain joins TRBV24-1 to TRBJ2-3; D might be TRBD2 (6 bases). V dropped 9 bases and J dropped 0 bases, with 15 bases sitting between them. This CDR3 spans 15 amino acids. Germline lookup yields CDR1 KGHDR and CDR2 SFDVKD. The CDR3 protein is CATGRRDTSTDTQYF. CDR3 sequence (DNA): TGTGCCACCGGGAGGAGAGATACTAGCACAGATACGCAGTATTTT.